Listed below are T cell receptor beta chains from one sample, sequenced in a study of blood T cell repertoires in COVID-19. Clones were sequenced by immunoSEQ multiplex PCR, and TCRdb holds only the in-frame ones, with some missing. The data show roughly 190,000 clones, about four fifths seen once. Sequenced input: peripheral blood. Every receptor here comes from a man aged 45-65 years with active or convalescent COVID-19. CDR3s leave out the opening cysteine and the closing phenylalanine or tryptophan.

V gene: TRBV4-1
CDR3 protein: ASSQERQKNEKLF

V gene: TRBV6-2/TRBV6-3
CDR3 protein: ASSTIGTAKFYGYT

V gene: TRBV2
CDR3 protein: ASSDRIDTEAF

V gene: TRBV6-7
CDR3 protein: ANYARGKLQPQH

V gene: TRBV5-1
CDR3 protein: ASTPAGGNQETQY

V gene: TRBV6-5
CDR3 protein: ASGAQGIGHTEAF

V gene: TRBV7-7
CDR3 protein: ASSPGGTSGGAGTQY

V gene: TRBV28
CDR3 protein: ASSLFQGTTYNEQF

V gene: TRBV3-1/TRBV3-2
CDR3 protein: ASSQGTTEAF

V gene: TRBV11-1
CDR3 protein: ASSRSGSRNEQF

V gene: TRBV4-1
CDR3 protein: ASSQAWAGGINEQF

V gene: TRBV2
CDR3 protein: ASSGLASTGELF

V gene: TRBV7-3
CDR3 protein: ASSFSQDSSGANVLT

V gene: TRBV11-2
CDR3 protein: ASSLEGGDGSTQY

V gene: TRBV5-6
CDR3 protein: ASSLSLPGLKAF

V gene: TRBV13
CDR3 protein: ASSREGYEQY

V gene: TRBV7-2
CDR3 protein: ASSSIAGGQETQY

V gene: TRBV29-1
CDR3 protein: SCKLAGDYEQY

V gene: TRBV7-8
CDR3 protein: ASSLRGGRTEAF

V gene: TRBV18
CDR3 protein: ASSGLAGGLRNEQF